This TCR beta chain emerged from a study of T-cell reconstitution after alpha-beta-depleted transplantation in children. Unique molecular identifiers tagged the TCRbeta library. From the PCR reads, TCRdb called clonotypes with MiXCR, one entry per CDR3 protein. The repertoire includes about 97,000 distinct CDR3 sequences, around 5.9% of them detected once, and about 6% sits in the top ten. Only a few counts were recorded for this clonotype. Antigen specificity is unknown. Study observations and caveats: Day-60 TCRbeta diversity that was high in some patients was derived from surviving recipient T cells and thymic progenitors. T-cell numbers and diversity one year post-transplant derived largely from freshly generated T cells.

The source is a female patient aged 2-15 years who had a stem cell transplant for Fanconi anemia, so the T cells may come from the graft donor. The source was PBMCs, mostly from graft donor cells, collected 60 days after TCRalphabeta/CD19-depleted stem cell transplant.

The DNA for the CDR3 is TGCAGTGCTAGCGTAGGGGATTCACCCCTCCACTTT. The encoded protein is CSASVGDSPLHF. This chain connects TRBV20-1 to TRBJ1-6; the D gene is possibly TRBD1 (5 bases). The V gene lost 3 bases and the J gene lost 8 bases, with 8 bases spanning the gap. Germline V gene lookup returns CDR1 DFQATT and CDR2 SNEGSKA (reference sequence). The CDR3 has 12 amino acids.